A single sample gave rise to the 4 T cell receptor beta chains below, sequenced in a study of type 1 and type 2 diabetes patients. The PCR template was genomic DNA. The TCR beta CDR3 region was amplified using 30 forward and 13 reverse primers. TCRdb redid the calling of the multiplex PCR reads with MiXCR, one entry per CDR3 protein. This sample yields 270,000 or so distinct CDR3 sequences, of which roughly 48% are seen a single time; roughly 13% belongs to the top ten. The sequencing input was peripheral blood mononuclear cells (PBMCs). All receptors come from a young man with type 2 diabetes.

V gene TRBV19 combines with J gene TRBJ2-7; D is ambiguous. CDR1 LNHDA and CDR2 SQIVND come from the germline V gene (reference sequence). V lost 4 bases and J 2 bases, leaving 12 bases between the germline ends. The CDR3 length is 14 residues. In DNA form, the CDR3 reads TGTGCCAGTAGTACTAAGACAACCACCTACGAGCAGTACTTC. It encodes CASSTKTTTYEQYF.

The rearrangement uses TRBV30 and TRBJ1-1; D is undetermined. The CDR3 covers 14 residues. Trimming cost V 4 bases and J 5 bases, with 17 bases left between them. Germline V lookup: CDR1 GTSNPN, CDR2 SVGIG (reference sequence). The CDR3 loop is CAWNREGLRTEAFF. For the CDR3, the DNA is TGTGCCTGGAATCGGGAAGGGCTGAGGACTGAAGCTTTCTTT.

This chain links TRBV30 with TRBJ2-7; D uncertain. This CDR3 comprises 13 residues. From germline, CDR1 is GTSNPN and CDR2 SVGIG (reference sequence). V was cut by 0 bases and J by 3 bases, with 9 bases left in between. In nucleotides, the CDR3 is TGTGCCTGGAGTGTAGCAGTGAACTACGAGCAGTACTTC. This translates into CAWSVAVNYEQYF.

The chain combines TRBV7-8 with TRBJ1-2; TRBD1 aligns across 7 bases. Germline CDR1 SGHVS, CDR2 FQNEAQ. Trimming at V came to 6 bases and at J to 7 bases, leaving 14 bases not matched to a gene. This CDR3 has 15 amino acids. CDR3 coding DNA: TGTGCCAGCAGTCCTCAACAAACAGGGGTAAGTGGCTACACCTTC. Its protein product is CASSPQQTGVSGYTF.